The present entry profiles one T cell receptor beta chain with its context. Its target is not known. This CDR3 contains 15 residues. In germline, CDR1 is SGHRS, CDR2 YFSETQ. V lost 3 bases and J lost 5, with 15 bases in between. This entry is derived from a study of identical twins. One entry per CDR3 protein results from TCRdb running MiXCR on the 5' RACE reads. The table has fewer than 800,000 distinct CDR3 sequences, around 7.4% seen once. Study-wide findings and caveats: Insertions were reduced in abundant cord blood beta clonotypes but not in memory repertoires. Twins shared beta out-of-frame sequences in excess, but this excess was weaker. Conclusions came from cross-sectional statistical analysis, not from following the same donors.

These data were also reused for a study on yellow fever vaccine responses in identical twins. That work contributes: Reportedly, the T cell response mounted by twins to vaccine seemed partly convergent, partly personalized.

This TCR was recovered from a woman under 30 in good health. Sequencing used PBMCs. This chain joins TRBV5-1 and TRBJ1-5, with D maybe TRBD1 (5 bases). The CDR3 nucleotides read TGCGCCAGCAGCTGGGGGGGGGGACCCCATCAGCCCCAGCATTTT. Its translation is CASSWGGGPHQPQHF.